At least ten counts were recorded for the clone carrying this T cell receptor (beta chain). Preparation of the TCRbeta library used unique molecular identifiers. A single record per CDR3 protein comes from TCRdb applying MiXCR to the PCR reads. The sample consists of 200,000 or so distinct CDR3 sequences, roughly 6% of them appearing once. This record comes from a study of T-cell reconstitution after alpha-beta-depleted transplantation in children. This CDR3 has 13 amino acids. Germline lookup yields CDR1 MNHEY and CDR2 SMNVEV (reference sequence). After removal of 9 bases from V and 5 bases from J, the junction contained 4 bases not matched to a gene.

The sequence was collected from a girl under two years old with combined immunodeficiency, due to receive a stem cell transplant. V gene TRBV27 combines with J gene TRBJ2-7; TRBD2 matches 13 bases. The sequenced sample was PBMCs, obtained before TCRalphabeta/CD19-depleted stem cell transplant. CDR3 loop: CASGTSGDDEQYF. As DNA, the CDR3 is TGTGCCAGTGGGACTAGCGGGGATGACGAGCAGTACTTC.